Sequencing of this T cell receptor beta chain was carried out in a study of monozygotic twins with inflammatory bowel disease. Regarding the study as a whole: It was in IBD patients that TCRbeta diversity (inverse Simpson) was lower than in healthy co-twins.

Worth noting for this clonotype: Its specificity is unknown.

Germline CDR1 MNHEY, CDR2 SVGEGT. There are 17 residues in the CDR3. TCRdb processed the 5' RACE reads again and assigns one entry to each CDR3 protein, with no DNA. Here the sample table reports 150,000 to 200,000 distinct CDR3 sequences. The draw for each donor consisted of a single 2.5 ml blood sample. The sequenced sample was blood. This sequence was found in a human donor with ulcerative colitis or Crohn's disease, or a healthy co-twin of an affected twin (not recorded which). The chain uses TRBV6-2 or TRBV6-3 and TRBJ2-3; the TCRdb D gene call, TRBD2, has no DNA to confirm it. CDR3: CASSYPPGLAGADTQYF.